This TCR gamma chain was retrieved from a study of Vδ1+ human thymocytes (dated by TCRdb to about 2018). Study-wide context: As a data resource, the study described the mRNA-level TRG and TRD CDR3 repertoires of highly purified Vdelta1+ thymocytes obtained from young children. The multiplex-based CDR3 amplicon strategy had previously been validated against 5'RACE-based CDR3 amplicon generation methods.

Thymic samples were depleted of alphabeta T cells, then CD3+ TCRVdelta1+ TCRVdelta2- thymocytes were FACS-sorted. Sorted Vdelta1+ thymocyte purity ranged from about 96% to 99.6%. The thymic specimens were obtained from 7 to 9 paediatric patients, aged about 5 days to 17 months, who were having corrective cardiac surgery. The thymic tissue was dispersed, and mononuclear cells were isolated using a Histopaque-1077 density gradient. The staining antibodies were anti-TCRVdelta1 clone TS8.2, anti-TCRVdelta2 clone B6, anti-CD3 clone HIT3a and anti-TCRalphabeta clone IP26. General study outcomes and caveats: Because no clustering by age or sex was seen, donors were not stratified by age or sex in the analyses. Numerous TRG clonotypes were shared among donors (up to about 7x10^3), while TRD repertoires were essentially private (a maximum of roughly 100 shared). The use of highly purified populations and single-cell validation was advised by the authors, since misinterpretation of bulk repertoire data could be caused by unexpected Vdelta2 sequences. The thymic TRG and TRD repertoires appeared highly polyclonal, with Gaussian CDR3 length distributions, in contrast to the oligoclonal repertoires of peripheral blood. Despite high sort purity, roughly 18% of thymic TRD sequences were Vdelta2 (and few Vdelta3), unlike peripheral blood Vdelta1+ controls.

This clone has just a few counts. Its cognate antigen has yet to be identified. Base qualities are not at hand, and no much larger clone is one base apart. According to the germline V gene, CDR1 reads EGSTGY and CDR2 reads YDSYTSSV. Trimming removed 0 bases from V and 15 bases from J; the gene matches leave 7 bases unexplained. The CDR3 runs 12 residues from the cysteine to the phenylalanine. This entry keeps only the CDR3 DNA: 36 bases, framed from base 1. RNA was extracted with the RNeasy mini kit and reverse transcribed using Superscript III. To generate the CDR3 amplicons, a multiplex PCR was run using pooled V-gene forward primers together with a constant-region reverse primer that carried Illumina adaptor overhangs. Amplicons were gel-purified, then indexed with Nextera index primers over approximately 8 extra PCR cycles and purified with AMPure XP beads. The libraries were sequenced on an Illumina MiSeq using paired-end 250 bp reads, dual indexing and an approximately 19% PhiX spike-in. The published analysis was carried out like this. FastQC was used to check read quality, and ea-utils fastq-join was used to merge TRG read pairs. IMGT/HighV-QUEST was used to annotate the sequences, only productive sequences with an unambiguous V-gene assignment were kept, and clonotypes were defined as sequences sharing an identical CDR3 sequence. For downstream analysis, VDJtools 1.1.1, tcR 2.2.3, Treemap and vegan Shannon diversity in R 3.4.4 were used. TCRdb called clones anew from the public reads via CATT; matching DNA rows were later pooled. These V and J calls originate from TCRdb's pipeline instead of the authors' own analysis. Across this sample there are tens of thousands of gamma-chain clones, with around 18% seen only once. The ten largest clonotypes hold less than 2% of the sample.

The receptor comes from a boy under two years old who had congenital heart surgery. Sequencing was performed on Vdelta1+ gamma-delta thymocytes from the thymus. The cell subset or site label of this sample denotes: FACS-sorted CD3+ TCRalphabeta- TCRVdelta1+ TCRVdelta2- thymocytes. This chain is built from TRGV4 and TRGJP2. The CDR3 has the sequence CATWDGPGLKTF. The base sequence is TGTGCCACCTGGGATGGGCCGGGACTCAAGACGTTT.